This TCR beta chain was captured by sequencing in a study of OX40 agonist ivuxolimab in advanced cancers. Trimming took 4 bases from V and 5 from J, leaving 9 bases between them. The CDR3 is made up of 12 amino acids. Germline V gene sequence: CDR1 SGHKS, CDR2 YYEKEE (reference sequence). Only in-frame clones appear in the TCRdb table, and some are missing; sequencing was by immunoSEQ multiplex PCR. The table shows about 42,000 clones, with approximately 91% occurring only once. Specimen: CD4+ or CD8+ T cells sorted from blood, collected in a trial of the OX40 agonist ivuxolimab. This clonotype was obtained from an adult with an advanced solid tumor such as melanoma, head and neck, liver or kidney cancer. The chain employs TRBV5-5 and TRBJ2-5; a possible D gene is TRBD1 (5 bases). The DNA for the CDR3 is TGTGCCAGCAGCCTGGACACGGAGACCCAGTACTTC. This sequence encodes CASSLDTETQYF.